A single sample gave rise to the 5 T cell receptor beta chains below, sequenced in a study of beta chain features in type 1 diabetes. cDNA synthesis used the whole RNA isolate, giving expressed TCRB sequences. Sequenced by immunoSEQ multiplex PCR; TCRdb stores in-frame clones only, minus some. The sample has 900,000 or so clones, 15% to 20% seen once. Sequencing was carried out using naive CD4+ T cells from blood. Receptors were obtained from a woman under 30 in good health.

The chain has TRBV9 and TRBJ2-1; tentative D call: TRBD1 (6 bases). The CDR3 length is 13 residues. V dropped 0 bases and J dropped 8 bases, with 9 bases sitting between them. Germline lookup yields CDR1 SGDLS and CDR2 YYNGEE. The CDR3 is CASSVDRADEQFF. Written as DNA, the CDR3 is TGTGCCAGCAGCGTAGACAGGGCCGATGAGCAGTTCTTC.

The chain couples TRBV25-1 to TRBJ2-5, with no clear D. The last part of the DNA fits TRBJ2-7 better; the J call may be wrong. The CDR3 extends over 12 amino acids. Germline V gives CDR1 MGHDK, CDR2 SYGVNS. CDR3 protein: CASSETGYEQYF. DNA for the CDR3: TGTGCCAGCAGTGAAACCGGCTACGAGCAGTACTTC.

V is TRBV10-1 and J is TRBJ2-3; no clear D. The germline gives CDR1 WNHNN, CDR2 SYGVQD (reference sequence). The length of the CDR3 is 13 residues. The V gene lost 6 bases and the J gene lost 3 bases, with 10 bases spanning the gap. CDR3 in amino acids: CASRETSTDTQYF. Here the CDR3 DNA reads TGCGCCAGCAGAGAAACATCGACAGATACGCAGTATTTT.

The chain combines TRBV5-1 with TRBJ1-4; 8 positions agree with TRBD1. Germline assignment: CDR1 SGHRS and CDR2 YFSETQ. The CDR3 sequence is 16 residues long. The trim removed 0 bases at V and 7 bases at J, leaving 8 bases unmatched. CDR3 protein: CASSLGLTGDGEKLFF. The CDR3 DNA follows: TGCGCCAGCAGCTTGGGACTGACAGGGGATGGTGAAAAACTGTTTTTT.

The V call is TRBV7-9, the J call TRBJ2-7; weak D call: TRBD1 (7 bases). Trimming took 0 bases from V and 4 from J, leaving 13 bases between them. The germline V gene has CDR1 SEHNR and CDR2 FQNEAQ (reference sequence). This CDR3 is built from 15 residues. CDR3 DNA sequence: TGTGCCAGCAGCTTAGCTCGGCAGGGGGGTTACGAGCAGTACTTC. It codes for CASSLARQGGYEQYF.